This is a list of T cell receptor beta chains from one sample in a study of T cell changes during pregnancy in multiple sclerosis. Profiled with immunoSEQ multiplex PCR; TCRdb holds only in-frame clones, not every one. The table includes 60,000 or so clones, roughly 88% detected once. The specimen comprised peripheral blood, sampled in the second trimester of pregnancy. All receptors come from a female donor in good health, enrolled as a control in a pregnancy study. CDR3s include the opening cysteine and the closing phenylalanine or tryptophan. A D gene is named only where the DNA matches it firmly. Where a row states a size, it is once, few, many or the class of an expanded clone; other rows omit it.

TRBJ1-1 | TRBV6-5 | . | . | TGTGCCAGTAGTCAAACAGCGAACACTGAAGCTTTCTTT | CASSQTANTEAFF
TRBJ2-2 | TRBV6-4 | . | . | TGTGCCAGCAGTGAACAGTTAAACACCGGGGAGCTGTTTTTT | CASSEQLNTGELFF
TRBJ2-1 | TRBV19 | once | TRBD2 | TGTGCCAGTAGTATAATGGGGACTAGCGTATACAATGAGCAGTTCTTC | CASSIMGTSVYNEQFF
TRBJ1-4 | TRBV5-1 | . | . | TGCGCCAGCTCTGCAGCCCCCCCGGGAACTAATGAAAAACTGTTTTTT | CASSAAPPGTNEKLFF
TRBJ1-5 | TRBV4-2 | few | . | TGTGCCAGCAGCTCTACACAGGGTGATTGGGATCAGCCCCAGCATTTT | CASSSTQGDWDQPQHF
TRBJ2-7 | TRBV6-1 | . | TRBD2 | TGTGCCGGGTCTAGCGGGTACGAGCAGTACTTC | CAGSSGYEQYF
TRBJ1-5 | TRBV28 | . | . | TGTGCCACCCGACGGGATAGCAATCAGCCCCAGCATTTT | CATRRDSNQPQHF
TRBJ1-1 | TRBV7-2 | once | . | TGTGCCAGCAGCTCCCGAATAATGGCGGCGGCTTTCTTT | CASSSRIMAAAFF
TRBJ1-1 | TRBV27 | many | . | TGTGCCAGCAGTAGTGAAGTTCGGAGTGAAGCTTTCTTT | CASSSEVRSEAFF
TRBJ1-5 | TRBV30 | . | . | TGTGCCTGGAGGGGGCCGGGGGGGAGACAGCCCCAGCATTTT | CAWRGPGGRQPQHF
TRBJ2-3 | TRBV9 | . | . | TGTGCCAGCAGCGTAGGGCAGGGGCCATCCACAGATACGCAGTATTTT | CASSVGQGPSTDTQYF
TRBJ2-7 | TRBV4-2 | . | . | TGTGCCAGCAGCCAAGATCGCACAGGAGTCTACGAGCAGTACTTC | CASSQDRTGVYEQYF
TRBJ1-4 | TRBV27 | . | . | TGTGCCAGCAGCCGATGGTTTGAAGGGGATGAAAAACTGTTTTTT | CASSRWFEGDEKLFF
TRBJ1-2 | TRBV13 | once | TRBD1 | TGTGCCAGCAGCCCCCGGACAGGGGGCAACTATGGCTACACCTTC | CASSPRTGGNYGYTF
TRBJ2-7 | TRBV7-9 | . | TRBD2 | TGTGCCAGCAGCTTAATTCGGACTAGCGGATTCTACGAGCAGTACTTC | CASSLIRTSGFYEQYF
TRBJ2-2 | TRBV29-1 | . | . | TGCAGCGTTGATAGGGGGAACACCGGGGAGCTGTTTTTT | CSVDRGNTGELFF
TRBJ2-1 | TRBV6-5 | . | TRBD2 | TGTGCCAGCAGCCCCCTTAGCGGGAGGGACTATGAGCAGTTCTTC | CASSPLSGRDYEQFF
TRBJ2-3 | TRBV7-8 | . | . | TGTGCCAGCAGCTTATTTGGGGCTAGTTGGGGTTCGGGCACAGATACGCAGTATTTT | CASSLFGASWGSGTDTQYF
TRBJ1-1 | TRBV9 | . | TRBD1 | TGTGCCAGCGGGACAGGGGGCGAGGGTGGCACTGAAGCTTTCTTT | CASGTGGEGGTEAFF
TRBJ2-1 | TRBV5-1 | once | . | TGCGCCAGCAGCCCGGGAAGGCTAGCCAATGAGCAGTTCTTC | CASSPGRLANEQFF
TRBJ2-5 | TRBV15 | . | TRBD2 | TGTGCCACCAGCAGTGTTGCGGGGGTGGAGACCCAGTACTTC | CATSSVAGVETQYF
TRBJ1-5 | TRBV6-1 | . | TRBD1 | TGTGCCAGCAGTGAAGAAGGGACAGGTAATCAGCCCCAGCATTTT | CASSEEGTGNQPQHF
TRBJ2-7 | TRBV5-6 | . | . | TGTGCCAGCAGCTCCAACTACGAGCAGTACTTC | CASSSNYEQYF
TRBJ1-1 | TRBV28 | . | TRBD1 | TGTGCCAGCAGTCCAGCGACAGGGACGGTTGAAGCTTTCTTT | CASSPATGTVEAFF
TRBJ2-7 | TRBV5-4 | . | TRBD1 | TGTGCCAGCAGCTTTACAGGGGGCCGCGTGGGATGGGAGCAGTACTTC | CASSFTGGRVGWEQYF
TRBJ2-1 | TRBV11-1 | . | TRBD1 | TGTGCCAGCAGCTTCTCGGACAGGGAACCTTACAATGAGCAGTTCTTC | CASSFSDREPYNEQFF
TRBJ1-1 | TRBV11-2 | . | . | TGTGCCAGCAGCTTAGTTGCGAGTGAGAACACTGAAGCTTTCTTT | CASSLVASENTEAFF
TRBJ2-1 | TRBV7-3 | . | . | TGTGCCAGCAGCTCCTCGGGGGTTGACAATGAGCAGTTCTTC | CASSSSGVDNEQFF
TRBJ2-1 | TRBV7-9 | . | TRBD2 | TGTGCCAGCAGCTTTTCTCTAGCGGGACTACCAAATGAGCAGTTCTTC | CASSFSLAGLPNEQFF
TRBJ1-1 | TRBV11-2 | . | . | TGTGCCAGCAGCTTACATCCGGGGGGAATTGGGAACACTGAAGCTTTCTTT | CASSLHPGGIGNTEAFF